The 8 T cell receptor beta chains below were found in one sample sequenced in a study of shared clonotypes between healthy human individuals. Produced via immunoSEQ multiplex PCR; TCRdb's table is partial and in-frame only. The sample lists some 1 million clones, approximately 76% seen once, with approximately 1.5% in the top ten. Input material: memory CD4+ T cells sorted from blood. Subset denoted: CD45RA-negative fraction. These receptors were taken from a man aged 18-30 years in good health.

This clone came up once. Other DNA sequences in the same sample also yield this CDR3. The CDR3 DNA sequence: TGTGCCAGCAGCTTGGTGGCTAGCGGGAGGTACGAGCAGTACTTC. Translated, it gives CASSLVASGRYEQYF. The rearrangement joins TRBV5-4 to TRBJ2-7, with TRBD2 matching 11 bases. The CDR3 sequence is 15 residues long. V shed 0 bases, J shed 4 bases, and the junction held 3 bases outside the gene matches. In germline, CDR1 is SGHNT, CDR2 YYREEE (reference sequence).

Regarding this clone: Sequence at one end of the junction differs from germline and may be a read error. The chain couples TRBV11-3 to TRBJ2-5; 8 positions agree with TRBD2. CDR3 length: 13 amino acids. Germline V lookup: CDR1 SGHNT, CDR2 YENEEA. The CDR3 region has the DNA TGTGCCAGCAGCTGCATCCCTGGGGTAGCGGGGCACTTC. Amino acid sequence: CASSCIPGVAGHF. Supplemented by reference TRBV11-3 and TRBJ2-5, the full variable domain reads EAGVVQSPRYKIIEKKQPVAFWCNPISGHNTLYWYLQNLGQGPELLIRYENEEAVDDSQLPKDRFSAERLKGVDSTLKIQPAELGDSAVYLCASSCIPGVAGHFGPGTRLLVL.

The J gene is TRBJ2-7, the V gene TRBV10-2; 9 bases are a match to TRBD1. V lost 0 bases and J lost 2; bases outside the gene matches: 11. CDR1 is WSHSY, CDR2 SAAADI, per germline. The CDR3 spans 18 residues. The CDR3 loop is CASSESLPGTGIPYEQYF. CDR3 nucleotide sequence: TGCGCCAGCAGTGAGTCCTTACCTGGGACAGGGATACCCTACGAGCAGTACTTC.

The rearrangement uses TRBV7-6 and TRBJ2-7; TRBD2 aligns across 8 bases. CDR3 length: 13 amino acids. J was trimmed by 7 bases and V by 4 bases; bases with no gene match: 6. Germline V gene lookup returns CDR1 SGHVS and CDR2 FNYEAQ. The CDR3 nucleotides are TGTGCCAGCAGCTCCGAGACGGGGGGGGAGCAGTACTTC. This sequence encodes CASSSETGGEQYF.

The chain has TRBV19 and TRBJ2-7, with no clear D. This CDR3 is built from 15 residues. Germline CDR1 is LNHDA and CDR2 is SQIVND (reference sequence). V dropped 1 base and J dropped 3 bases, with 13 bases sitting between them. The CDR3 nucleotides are TGTGCCAGTAGTATAGGGTCGACCGCTTTCTACGAGCAGTACTTC. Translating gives CASSIGSTAFYEQYF.

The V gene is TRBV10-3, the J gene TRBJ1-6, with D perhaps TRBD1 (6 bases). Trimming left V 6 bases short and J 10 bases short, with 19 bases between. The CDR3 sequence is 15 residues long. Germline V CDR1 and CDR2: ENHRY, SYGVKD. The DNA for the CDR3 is TGTGCCATCAGGGATACCGGGACACCACCATCACCCCTCCACTTT. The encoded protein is CAIRDTGTPPSPLHF.

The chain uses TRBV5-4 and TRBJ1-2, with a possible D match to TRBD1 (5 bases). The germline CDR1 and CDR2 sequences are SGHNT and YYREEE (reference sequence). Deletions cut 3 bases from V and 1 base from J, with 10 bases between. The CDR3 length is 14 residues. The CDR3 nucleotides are TGTGCCAGCAGCTCTCAGGGTTTTAACTATGGCTACACCTTC. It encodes CASSSQGFNYGYTF. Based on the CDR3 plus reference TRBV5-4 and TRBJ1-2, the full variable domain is ETGVTQSPTHLIKTRGQQVTLRCSSQSGHNTVSWYQQALGQGPQFIFQYYREEENGRGNFPPRFSGLQFPNYSSELNVNALELDDSALYLCASSSQGFNYGYTFGSGTRLTVV.

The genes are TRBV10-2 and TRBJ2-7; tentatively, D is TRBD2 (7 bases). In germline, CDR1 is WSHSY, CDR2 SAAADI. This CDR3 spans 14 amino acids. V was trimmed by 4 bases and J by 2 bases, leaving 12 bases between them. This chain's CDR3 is CASSGSGGAYEQYF. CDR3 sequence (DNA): TGCGCCAGCAGTGGGTCGGGGGGCGCCTACGAGCAGTACTTC.